The rows below give T cell receptor beta chains drawn from one sample of a study of shared clonotypes between healthy human individuals. Only in-frame clones appear in the TCRdb table, and some are missing; sequencing was by immunoSEQ multiplex PCR. The table has about 460,000 clones, more than 70% seen once. Sequencing input: PBMCs. The origin of the receptors is a woman in her 40s in good health. Some clones in this sample may be carry-over from other donors' samples. Each CDR3 is given with its conserved first and last residue. The D gene is left open where the match is weak. Size is stated for part of the rows, as once, few or many counts, or as a class when the clone is expanded.

V,D,J,size,DNA,CDR3
TRBV7-8,TRBD2,TRBJ2-1,-,TGTGCCAGCAGCACCCCGGGGAGGGCCCATCAGTTCTTC,CASSTPGRAHQFF
TRBV28,TRBD1,TRBJ1-2,-,TGTGCCAGCAGTGAAGGGACAGGCGGTGGCTACACCTTC,CASSEGTGGGYTF
TRBV30,-,TRBJ2-7,-,TGTGCCTGGAGTGGGGGCTCCTACGAGCAGTACTTC,CAWSGGSYEQYF
TRBV7-9,TRBD1,TRBJ1-5,-,TGTGCCAGCAGCTTAGCCCGGGACAGATTCAATCAGCCCCAGCATTTT,CASSLARDRFNQPQHF
TRBV10-2,TRBD1,TRBJ2-7,-,TGCGCCAGCAGTGATCCCGGGACAGCGTCCTACGAGCAGTACTTC,CASSDPGTASYEQYF
TRBV6-5,TRBD2,TRBJ2-1,few,TGTGCCAGCAGCGACAGACTAGCGGGAAGTGAGCAGTTCTTC,CASSDRLAGSEQFF
TRBV10-2,TRBD1,TRBJ1-1,few,TGCGCCAGCAGTGAGTCGATTAGGGGGCGGAACACTGAAGCTTTCTTT,CASSESIRGRNTEAFF
TRBV7-3,-,TRBJ2-3,-,TGTGCCAGCAGCTCCGGAGGCCGCACAGATACGCAGTATTTT,CASSSGGRTDTQYF
TRBV11-2,-,TRBJ1-2,-,TGTGCCAGCAGCTTGGGGGGGGAGGTTGGCAACACCTTC,CASSLGGEVGNTF
TRBV9,TRBD2,TRBJ2-7,-,TGTGCCAGCAGCCCCGGACTAGCGGACCCCTACGAGCAGTACTTC,CASSPGLADPYEQYF
TRBV15,-,TRBJ1-5,-,TGTGCCACCAGCAATCCGACAGGATGGCAGCCCCAGCATTTT,CATSNPTGWQPQHF
TRBV18,TRBD1,TRBJ2-1,-,TGTGCCAGCTCACCCCGGCAGGGGGCGTACAATGAGCAGTTCTTC,CASSPRQGAYNEQFF
TRBV6-5,TRBD1,TRBJ1-1,-,TGTGCCAGTTTTCCGACAGGGGTTGAAACTGAAGCTTTCTTT,CASFPTGVETEAFF
TRBV12-5,-,TRBJ1-2,-,TGTGCTAGTGGTTCGTGGGGGGCAGCCCGGTGGGGCTACACCTTC,CASGSWGAARWGYTF
TRBV7-2,-,TRBJ2-3,-,TGTGCCAGCAGCTTAGGGATCCACACAGATACGCAGTATTTT,CASSLGIHTDTQYF
TRBV7-2,TRBD2,TRBJ2-7,-,TGTGCCAGCAGCAAATCTAGCGGGACTGACTACGAGCAGTACTTC,CASSKSSGTDYEQYF
TRBV28,TRBD1,TRBJ1-3,-,TGTGCCAGCAGTCCTGGACAGGGGTTAAGCTCTGGAAACACCATATATTTT,CASSPGQGLSSGNTIYF
TRBV5-1,TRBD1,TRBJ2-2,-,TGCGCCAGCAGCGCCGGGACAGGGGACACCGGGGAGCTGTTTTTT,CASSAGTGDTGELFF
TRBV28,TRBD2,TRBJ2-3,-,TGTGCCAGCAGTTTACGGCTAGCGGGAGTTCCCAACACAGATACGCAGTATTTT,CASSLRLAGVPNTDTQYF
TRBV28,-,TRBJ1-6,-,TGTGCCAGCACTAGCGATTCACCCCTCCACTTT,CASTSDSPLHF
TRBV30,-,TRBJ2-5,-,TGTGCCTGGAGTGTACGGGGGGCCCAAGAGACCCAGTACTTC,CAWSVRGAQETQYF
TRBV19,TRBD1,TRBJ1-4,-,TGTGCCAGCCAAGACAGGGCAACTAATGAAAAACTGTTTTTT,CASQDRATNEKLFF
TRBV6-4,-,TRBJ1-1,-,TGTGCCAGCAGTGGTGGGGGGGCTAACACTGAAGCTTTCTTT,CASSGGGANTEAFF
TRBV28,-,TRBJ1-2,once,TGTGCCAGCAGTCCTCCGACCGTTCTTGGCTACACCTTC,CASSPPTVLGYTF
TRBV7-2,TRBD1,TRBJ1-1,-,TGTGCCAGCGGAGGACAGGGGAGGACTGAAGCTTTCTTT,CASGGQGRTEAFF
TRBV27,-,TRBJ2-1,-,TGTGCCAGCAGTTTCTCCTTTGGGCTTTACAATGAGCAGTTCTTC,CASSFSFGLYNEQFF
TRBV6-5,-,TRBJ2-6,-,TGTGCCAGCAAGGGGCTGGCTGGGGCCAACGTCCTGACTTTC,CASKGLAGANVLTF
TRBV27,-,TRBJ1-3,once,TGTGCCAGCAGTAGGCAGGGGCACTCTGGAAACACCATATATTTT,CASSRQGHSGNTIYF
TRBV10-3,-,TRBJ2-2,few,TGTGCCATCAGTGAGTCGTTTGGGGAGCTGTTTTTT,CAISESFGELFF
TRBV9,-,TRBJ2-1,-,TGTGCCAGCAGCGTAGCTATTGCGAGTGAGCAGTTCTTC,CASSVAIASEQFF
TRBV29-1,-,TRBJ2-7,few,TGCAGCGTTGGAAGGACTGGTTCCTACGAGCAGTACTTC,CSVGRTGSYEQYF
TRBV5-5,-,TRBJ2-7,many,TGTGCCAGCAGCTTGAGTTTTTCGGTCTACGAGCAGTACTTC,CASSLSFSVYEQYF
TRBV15,-,TRBJ2-1,-,TGTGCCACCAGCAACCTACCCAGGGGATCGGGACTCAGGGTCTTC,CATSNLPRGSGLRVF
TRBV5-1,TRBD2,TRBJ2-2,-,TGCGCCAGCAGTCCCCGTGGGAGGGACACCGGGGAGCTGTTTTTT,CASSPRGRDTGELFF
TRBV19,-,TRBJ2-7,-,TGTGCCAGTAACGACCGGGACACGAGCTCCTACGAGCAGTACTTC,CASNDRDTSSYEQYF